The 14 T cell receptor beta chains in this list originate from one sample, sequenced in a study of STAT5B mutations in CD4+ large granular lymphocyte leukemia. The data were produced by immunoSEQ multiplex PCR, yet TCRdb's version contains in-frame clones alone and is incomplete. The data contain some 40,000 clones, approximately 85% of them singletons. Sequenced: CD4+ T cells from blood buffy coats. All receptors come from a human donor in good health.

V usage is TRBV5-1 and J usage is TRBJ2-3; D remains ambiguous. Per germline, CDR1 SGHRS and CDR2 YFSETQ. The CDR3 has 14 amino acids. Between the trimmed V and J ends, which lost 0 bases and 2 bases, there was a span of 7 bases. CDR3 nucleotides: TGCGCCAGCAGCTTGGGTACAGCCACAGATACGCAGTATTTT. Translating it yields CASSLGTATDTQYF.

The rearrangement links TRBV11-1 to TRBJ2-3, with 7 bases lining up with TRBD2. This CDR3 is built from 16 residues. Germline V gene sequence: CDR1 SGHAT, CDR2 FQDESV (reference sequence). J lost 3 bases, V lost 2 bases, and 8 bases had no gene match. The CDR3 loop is CASSLIGLAVTDTQYF. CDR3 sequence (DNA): TGTGCCAGCAGCTTAATCGGCCTAGCGGTGACAGATACGCAGTATTTT. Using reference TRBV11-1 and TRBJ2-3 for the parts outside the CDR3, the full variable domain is EAEVAQSPRYKITEKSQAVAFWCDPISGHATLYWYRQILGQGPELLVQFQDESVVDDSQLPKDRFSAERLKGVDSTLKIQPAELGDSAMYLCASSLIGLAVTDTQYFGPGTRLTVL.

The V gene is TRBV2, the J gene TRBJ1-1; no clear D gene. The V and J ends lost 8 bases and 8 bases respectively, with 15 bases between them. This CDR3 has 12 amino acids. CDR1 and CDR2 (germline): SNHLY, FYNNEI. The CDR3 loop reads CASHRTVEEAFF. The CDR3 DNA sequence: TGTGCCAGCCATCGGACGGTGGAAGAAGCTTTCTTT.

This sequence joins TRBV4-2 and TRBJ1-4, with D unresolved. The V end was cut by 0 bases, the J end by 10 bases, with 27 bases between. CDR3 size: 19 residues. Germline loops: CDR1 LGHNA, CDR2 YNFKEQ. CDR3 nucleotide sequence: TGTGCCAGCAGCCAAGATTCCGAGGCCCAGTACGAAATAGGTGGAAAACTGTTTTTT. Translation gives CASSQDSEAQYEIGGKLFF.

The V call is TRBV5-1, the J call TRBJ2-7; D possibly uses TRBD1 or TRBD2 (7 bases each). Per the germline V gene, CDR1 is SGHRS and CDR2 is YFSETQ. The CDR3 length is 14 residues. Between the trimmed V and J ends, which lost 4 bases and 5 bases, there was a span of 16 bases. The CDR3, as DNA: TGCGCCAGCAGCCCGGACAGGAGCGGGGACGAGCAGTACTTC. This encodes CASSPDRSGDEQYF.

This CDR3 is CAISEVGGRANNEQFF. As DNA, the CDR3 is TGTGCCATCAGTGAGGTGGGAGGGAGGGCCAACAATGAGCAGTTCTTC. The chain joins TRBV10-3 to TRBJ2-1; 7 bases are a match to TRBD2. V was clipped by 2 bases and J by 5 bases; unmatched bases: 9. This CDR3 spans 16 amino acids. The V gene's germline CDR1 is ENHRY and CDR2 SYGVKD.

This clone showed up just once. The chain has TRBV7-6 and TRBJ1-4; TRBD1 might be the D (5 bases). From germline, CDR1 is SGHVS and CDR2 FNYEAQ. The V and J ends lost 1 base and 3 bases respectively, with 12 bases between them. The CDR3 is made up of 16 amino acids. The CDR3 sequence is CASSLGGRGANEKLFF. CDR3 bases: TGTGCCAGCAGCTTAGGGGGACGCGGAGCTAATGAAAAACTGTTTTTT.

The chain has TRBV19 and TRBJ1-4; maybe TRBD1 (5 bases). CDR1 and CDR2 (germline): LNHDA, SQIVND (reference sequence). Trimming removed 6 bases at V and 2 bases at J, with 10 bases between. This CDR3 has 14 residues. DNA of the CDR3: TGTGCCAGTAGAGCAGGGTGGACTAATGAAAAACTGTTTTTT. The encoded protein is CASRAGWTNEKLFF.

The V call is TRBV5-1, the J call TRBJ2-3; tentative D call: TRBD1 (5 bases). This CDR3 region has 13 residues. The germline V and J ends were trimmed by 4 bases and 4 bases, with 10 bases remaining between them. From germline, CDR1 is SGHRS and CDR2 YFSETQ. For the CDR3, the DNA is TGCGCCAGCAGCCGTCCAGGGTCAGATACGCAGTATTTT. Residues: CASSRPGSDTQYF.

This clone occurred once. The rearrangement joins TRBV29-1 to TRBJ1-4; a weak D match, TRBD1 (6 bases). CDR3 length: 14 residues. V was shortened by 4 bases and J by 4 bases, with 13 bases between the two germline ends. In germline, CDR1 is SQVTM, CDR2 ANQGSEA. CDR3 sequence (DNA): TGCAGCGTTGTTGGGGGGGCTAGTAATGAAAAACTGTTTTTT. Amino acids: CSVVGGASNEKLFF. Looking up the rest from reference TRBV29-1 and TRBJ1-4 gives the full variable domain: SAVISQKPSRDICQRGTSLTIQCQVDSQVTMMFWYRQQPGQSLTLIATANQGSEATYESGFVIDKFPISRPNLTFSTLTVSNMSPEDSSIYLCSVVGGASNEKLFFGSGTQLSVL.

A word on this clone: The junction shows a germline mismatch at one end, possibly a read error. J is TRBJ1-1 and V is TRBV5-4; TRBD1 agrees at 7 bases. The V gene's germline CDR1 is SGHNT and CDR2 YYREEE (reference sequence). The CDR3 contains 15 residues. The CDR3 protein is CASSLPGQTPLKGGF. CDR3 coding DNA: TGTGCCAGCAGCCTGCCGGGACAGACGCCTTTGAAGGGGGGCTTT.

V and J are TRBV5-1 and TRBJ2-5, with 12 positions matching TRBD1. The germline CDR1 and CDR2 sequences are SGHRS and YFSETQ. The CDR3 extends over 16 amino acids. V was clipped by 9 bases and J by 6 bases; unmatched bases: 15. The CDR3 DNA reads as TGCGCCACCATAAAAGGTGGGACAGGGGGCATCAAGACCCAGTACTTC. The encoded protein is CATIKGGTGGIKTQYF.

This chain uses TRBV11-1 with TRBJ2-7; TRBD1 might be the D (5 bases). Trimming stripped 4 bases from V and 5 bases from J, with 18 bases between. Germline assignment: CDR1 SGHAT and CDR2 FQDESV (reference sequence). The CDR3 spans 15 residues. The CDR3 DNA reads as TGTGCCAGCAGCTCCCCGGGTAGGGGTACGGACGAGCAGTACTTC. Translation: CASSSPGRGTDEQYF.

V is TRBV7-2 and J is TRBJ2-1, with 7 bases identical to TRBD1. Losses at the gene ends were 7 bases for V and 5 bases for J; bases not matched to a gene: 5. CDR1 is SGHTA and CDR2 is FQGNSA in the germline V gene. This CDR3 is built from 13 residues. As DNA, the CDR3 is TGTGCCAGCAACCTACAGGGGCACAATGAGCAGTTCTTC. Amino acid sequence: CASNLQGHNEQFF.